The TCR beta chain under discussion was sequenced for a study of PD-L1 blockade in urothelial cancer. Generated by immunoSEQ multiplex PCR, the TCRdb table keeps only in-frame clones and is missing some. The sample yields approximately 38,000 clones, roughly 90% seen once. Stated time point: peripheral blood 6 weeks after treatment start. Trimming took 5 bases from V and 3 from J; bases not matched to a gene: 11. CDR1 SGHTA and CDR2 FQGNSA come from the germline V gene. This CDR3 region has 16 residues. This chain links TRBV7-2 with TRBJ2-7; 9 nucleotides line up with TRBD1. This sample comprised PBMCs, obtained around atezolizumab (anti-PD-L1) treatment. The sequence derives from a man in his 60s with urothelial cancer. The CDR3 is CASSLAVGQGVYEQYF. For the CDR3, the DNA is TGTGCCAGCAGCCTCGCGGTGGGACAGGGCGTCTACGAGCAGTACTTC. Looking up the rest from reference TRBV7-2 and TRBJ2-7 gives the full variable domain: GAGVSQSPSNKVTEKGKDVELRCDPISGHTALYWYRQSLGQGLEFLIYFQGNSAPDKSGLPSDRFSAERTGGSVSTLTIQRTQQEDSAVYLCASSLAVGQGVYEQYFGPGTRLTVT.